This T cell receptor beta chain was captured in a study of cytomegalovirus exposure and HLA in healthy donors. V was clipped by 3 bases and J by 1 base, with 9 bases between them. There are 14 residues in the CDR3. Germline V gives CDR1 LNHDA, CDR2 SQIVND (reference sequence). Amplification used 60 Vbeta primers and 13 Jbeta primers. In the source study's methods: Later work found 74 million or so unique TCR beta chains, with 9.5 million to 14 million shared. Measured with immunoSEQ multiplex PCR; TCRdb has only the in-frame clones, and not every one. The V and J calls and clone size were taken over from that table, and D and trimming were inferred from the DNA. The repertoire holds about 61,000 clones, with more than 70% as singletons.

Input material: PBMCs. The chain is built from TRBV19 and TRBJ1-1; unclear D gene. This sequence originates from a man between 25 and 39 years old in good health and CMV-seropositive. CDR3 bases: TGTGCCAGTAGTATTAGTATCCGGAACACTGAAGCTTTCTTT. Encoded protein: CASSISIRNTEAFF. Complete variable domain (other parts from reference TRBV19 and TRBJ1-1): DGGITQSPKYLFRKEGQNVTLSCEQNLNHDAMYWYRQDPGQGLRLIYYSQIVNDFQKGDIAEGYSVSREKKESFPLTVTSAQKNPTAFYLCASSISIRNTEAFFGQGTRLTVV.